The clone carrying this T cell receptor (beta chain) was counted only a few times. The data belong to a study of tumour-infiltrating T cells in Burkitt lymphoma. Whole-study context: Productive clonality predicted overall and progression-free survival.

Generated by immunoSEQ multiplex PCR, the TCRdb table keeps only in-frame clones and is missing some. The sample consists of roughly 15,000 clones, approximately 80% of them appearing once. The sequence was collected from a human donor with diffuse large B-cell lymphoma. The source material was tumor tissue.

For the CDR3, the DNA is TGTGCCAGCAGCTACCAAAGCGGGGGGGCAACCTACGAGCAGTACTTC. This encodes CASSYQSGGATYEQYF. The rearrangement joins TRBV5-6 to TRBJ2-7; 10 bases are a match to TRBD2. This CDR3 is built from 16 residues. V shed 3 bases, J shed 2 bases, and the junction held 8 bases outside the gene matches. From germline, CDR1 is SGHDT and CDR2 YYEEEE.